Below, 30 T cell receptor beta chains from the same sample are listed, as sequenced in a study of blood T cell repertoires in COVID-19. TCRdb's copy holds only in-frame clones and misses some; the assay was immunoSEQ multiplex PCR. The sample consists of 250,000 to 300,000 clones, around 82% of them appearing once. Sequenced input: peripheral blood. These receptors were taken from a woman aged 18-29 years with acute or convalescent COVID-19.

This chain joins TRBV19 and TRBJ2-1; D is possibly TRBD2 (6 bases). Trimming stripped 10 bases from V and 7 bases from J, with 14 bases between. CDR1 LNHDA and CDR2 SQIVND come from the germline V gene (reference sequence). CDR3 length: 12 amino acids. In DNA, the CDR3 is TGTGCCACCAGCGGAGGGTCGAATGAGCAGTTCTTC. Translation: CATSGGSNEQFF.

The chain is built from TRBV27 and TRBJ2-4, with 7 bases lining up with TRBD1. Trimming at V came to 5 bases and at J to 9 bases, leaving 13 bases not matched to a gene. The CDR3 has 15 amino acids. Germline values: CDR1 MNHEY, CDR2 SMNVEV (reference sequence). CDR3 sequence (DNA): TGTGCCAGCAGTACGGGTTACAGGGGTGTTGGCATTCAGTACTTC. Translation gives CASSTGYRGVGIQYF.

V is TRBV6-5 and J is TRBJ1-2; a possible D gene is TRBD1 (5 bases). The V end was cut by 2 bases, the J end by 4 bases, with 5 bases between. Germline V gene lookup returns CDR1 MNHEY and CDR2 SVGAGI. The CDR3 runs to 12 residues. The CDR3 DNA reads TGTGCCAGCAGTTACGACAGCTATGGCTACACCTTC. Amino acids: CASSYDSYGYTF.

CDR3 amino acids: CASSLHRGAMNTEAFF. CDR3 DNA sequence: TGTGCCAGCAGCTTGCACCGGGGGGCGATGAACACTGAAGCTTTCTTT. The chain carries TRBV5-6 and TRBJ1-1; D may be TRBD1 (6 bases). Germline V gene lookup returns CDR1 SGHDT and CDR2 YYEEEE. V was pared by 1 base and J by 0 bases, with 13 bases between. The CDR3 has 16 residues.

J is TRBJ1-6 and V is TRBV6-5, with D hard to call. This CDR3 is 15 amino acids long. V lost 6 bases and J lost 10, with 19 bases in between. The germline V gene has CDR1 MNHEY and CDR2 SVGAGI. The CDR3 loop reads CASRRTRGPESPLHF. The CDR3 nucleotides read TGTGCCAGCAGACGCACTCGTGGGCCGGAATCACCCCTCCACTTT.

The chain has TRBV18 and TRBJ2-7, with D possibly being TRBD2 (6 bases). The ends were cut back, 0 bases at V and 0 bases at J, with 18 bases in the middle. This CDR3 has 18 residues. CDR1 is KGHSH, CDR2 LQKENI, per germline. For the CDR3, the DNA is TGTGCCAGCTCACCACCCGTCTATATGCGGGGAGACTCCTACGAGCAGTACTTC. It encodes CASSPPVYMRGDSYEQYF.

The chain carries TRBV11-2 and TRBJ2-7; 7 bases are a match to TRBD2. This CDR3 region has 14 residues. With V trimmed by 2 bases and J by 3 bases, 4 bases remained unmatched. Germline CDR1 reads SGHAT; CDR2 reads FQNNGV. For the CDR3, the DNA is TGTGCCAGCAGCTTATTTCAGCGGGACTACGAGCAGTACTTC. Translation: CASSLFQRDYEQYF.

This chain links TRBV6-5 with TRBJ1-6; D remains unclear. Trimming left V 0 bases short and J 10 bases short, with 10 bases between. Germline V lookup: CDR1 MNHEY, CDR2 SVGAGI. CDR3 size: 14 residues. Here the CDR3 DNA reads TGTGCCAGCAGTTACTCTGCCGGGGAGTCACCCCTCCACTTT. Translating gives CASSYSAGESPLHF.

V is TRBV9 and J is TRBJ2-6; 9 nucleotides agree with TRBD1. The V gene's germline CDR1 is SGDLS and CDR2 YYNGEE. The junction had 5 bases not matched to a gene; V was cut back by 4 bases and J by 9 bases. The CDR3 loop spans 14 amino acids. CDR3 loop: CASSRRDRVNVLTF. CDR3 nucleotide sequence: TGTGCCAGCAGCCGCCGGGACAGGGTCAACGTCCTGACTTTC.

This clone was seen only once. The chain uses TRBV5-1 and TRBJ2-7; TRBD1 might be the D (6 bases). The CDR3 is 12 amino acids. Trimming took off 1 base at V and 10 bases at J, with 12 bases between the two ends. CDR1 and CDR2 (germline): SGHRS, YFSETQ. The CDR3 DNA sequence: TGCGCCAGCAGCTTGCCCGCAGGGGATCAGTACTTC. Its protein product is CASSLPAGDQYF.

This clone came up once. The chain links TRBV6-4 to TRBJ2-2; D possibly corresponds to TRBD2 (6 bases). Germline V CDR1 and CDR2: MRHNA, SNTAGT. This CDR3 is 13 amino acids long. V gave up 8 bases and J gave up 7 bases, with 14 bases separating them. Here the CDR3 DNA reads TGTGCCAGCGGAGGCGGGATCGGCGGGGAGCTGTTTTTT. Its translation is CASGGGIGGELFF.

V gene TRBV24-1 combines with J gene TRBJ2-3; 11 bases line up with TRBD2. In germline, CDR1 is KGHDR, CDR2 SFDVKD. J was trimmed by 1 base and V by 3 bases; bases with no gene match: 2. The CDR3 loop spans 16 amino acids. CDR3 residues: CATSDPLAGGTDTQYF. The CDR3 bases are TGTGCCACCAGTGATCCACTAGCGGGAGGCACAGATACGCAGTATTTT.

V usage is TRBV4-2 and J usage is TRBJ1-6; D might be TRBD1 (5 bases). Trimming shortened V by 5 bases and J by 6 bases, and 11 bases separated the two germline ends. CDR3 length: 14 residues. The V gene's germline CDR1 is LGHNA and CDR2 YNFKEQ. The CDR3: CASSLGGVNSPLHF. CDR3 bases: TGTGCCAGCAGCTTGGGAGGGGTTAATTCACCCCTCCACTTT.

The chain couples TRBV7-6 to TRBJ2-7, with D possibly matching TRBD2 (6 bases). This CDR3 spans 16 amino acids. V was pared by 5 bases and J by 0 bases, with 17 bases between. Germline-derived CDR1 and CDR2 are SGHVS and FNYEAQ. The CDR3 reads CASSPQGAGFSYEQYF. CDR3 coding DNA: TGTGCCAGCAGCCCCCAGGGAGCGGGCTTCTCCTACGAGCAGTACTTC.

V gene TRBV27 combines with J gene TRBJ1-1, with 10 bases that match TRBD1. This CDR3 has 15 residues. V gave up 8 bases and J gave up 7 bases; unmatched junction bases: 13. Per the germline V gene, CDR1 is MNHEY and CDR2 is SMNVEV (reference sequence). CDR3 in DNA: TGTGCCAGCCACAAATCGCGGGACAGGGGAGATGAAGCTTTCTTT. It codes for CASHKSRDRGDEAFF.

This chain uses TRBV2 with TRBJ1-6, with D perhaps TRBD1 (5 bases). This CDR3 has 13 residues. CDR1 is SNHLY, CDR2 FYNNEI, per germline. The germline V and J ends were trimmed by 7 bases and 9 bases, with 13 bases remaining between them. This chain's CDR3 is CASNPGTTSPLHF. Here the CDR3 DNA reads TGTGCCAGCAATCCAGGGACTACTTCACCCCTCCACTTT.

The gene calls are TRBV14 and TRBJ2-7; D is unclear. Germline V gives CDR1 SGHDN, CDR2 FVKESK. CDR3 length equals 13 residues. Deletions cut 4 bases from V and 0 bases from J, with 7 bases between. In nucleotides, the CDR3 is TGTGCCAGCAGCCGCGCCGACTCCTACGAGCAGTACTTC. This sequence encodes CASSRADSYEQYF.

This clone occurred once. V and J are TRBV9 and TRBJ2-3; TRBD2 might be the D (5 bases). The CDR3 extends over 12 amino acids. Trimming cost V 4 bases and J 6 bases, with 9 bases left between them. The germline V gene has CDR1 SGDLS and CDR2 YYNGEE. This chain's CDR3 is CASSPGVDTQYF. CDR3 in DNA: TGTGCCAGCAGCCCCGGGGTGGATACGCAGTATTTT. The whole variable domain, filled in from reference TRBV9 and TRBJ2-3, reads DSGVTQTPKHLITATGQRVTLRCSPRSGDLSVYWYQQSLDQGLQFLIQYYNGEERAKGNILERFSAQQFPDLHSELNLSSLELGDSALYFCASSPGVDTQYFGPGTRLTVL.

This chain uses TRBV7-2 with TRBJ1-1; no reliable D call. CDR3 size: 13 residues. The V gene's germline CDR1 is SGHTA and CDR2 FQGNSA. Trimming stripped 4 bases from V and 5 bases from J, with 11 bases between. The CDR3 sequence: CASSYVTETEAFF. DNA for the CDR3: TGTGCCAGCAGCTATGTGACGGAGACTGAAGCTTTCTTT.

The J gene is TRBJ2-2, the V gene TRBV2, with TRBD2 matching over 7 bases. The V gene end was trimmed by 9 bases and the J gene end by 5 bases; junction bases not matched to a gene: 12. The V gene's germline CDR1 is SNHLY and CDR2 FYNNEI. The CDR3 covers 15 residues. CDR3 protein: CARGIGGSVTGELFF. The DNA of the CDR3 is TGTGCCAGGGGCATTGGCGGGAGTGTTACCGGGGAGCTGTTTTTT.

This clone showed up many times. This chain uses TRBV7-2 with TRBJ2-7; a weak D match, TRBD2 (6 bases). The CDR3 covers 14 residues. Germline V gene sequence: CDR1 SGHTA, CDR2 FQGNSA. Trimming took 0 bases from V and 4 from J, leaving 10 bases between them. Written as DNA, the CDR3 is TGTGCCAGCAGCTTAGCTGGGACTCAATACGAGCAGTACTTC. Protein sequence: CASSLAGTQYEQYF. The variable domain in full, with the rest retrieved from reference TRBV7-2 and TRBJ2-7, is GAGVSQSPSNKVTEKGKDVELRCDPISGHTALYWYRQSLGQGLEFLIYFQGNSAPDKSGLPSDRFSAERTGGSVSTLTIQRTQQEDSAVYLCASSLAGTQYEQYFGPGTRLTVT.

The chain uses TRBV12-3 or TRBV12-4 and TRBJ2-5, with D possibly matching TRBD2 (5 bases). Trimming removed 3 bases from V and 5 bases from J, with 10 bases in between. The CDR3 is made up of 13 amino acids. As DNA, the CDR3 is TGTGCCAGCAGTTTGAGTGGGAGTGAGACCCAGTACTTC. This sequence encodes CASSLSGSETQYF.

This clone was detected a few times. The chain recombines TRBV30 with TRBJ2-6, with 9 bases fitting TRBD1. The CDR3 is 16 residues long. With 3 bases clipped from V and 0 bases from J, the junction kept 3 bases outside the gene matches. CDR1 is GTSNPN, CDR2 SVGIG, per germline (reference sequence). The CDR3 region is CAWRGTGLSGANVLTF. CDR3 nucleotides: TGTGCCTGGAGGGGGACAGGGCTCTCTGGGGCCAACGTCCTGACTTTC.

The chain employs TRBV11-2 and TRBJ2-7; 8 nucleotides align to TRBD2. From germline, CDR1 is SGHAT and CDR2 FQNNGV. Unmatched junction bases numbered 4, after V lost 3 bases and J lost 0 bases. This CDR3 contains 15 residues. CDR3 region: CASSFSGVSSYEQYF. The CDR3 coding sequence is TGTGCCAGCAGCTTTAGCGGGGTGAGCTCCTACGAGCAGTACTTC.

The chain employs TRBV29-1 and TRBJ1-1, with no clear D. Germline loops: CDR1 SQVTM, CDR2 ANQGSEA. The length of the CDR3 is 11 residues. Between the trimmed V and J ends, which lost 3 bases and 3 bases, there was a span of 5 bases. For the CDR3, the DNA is TGCAGCGTTGATCGGGACACTGAAGCTTTCTTT. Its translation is CSVDRDTEAFF. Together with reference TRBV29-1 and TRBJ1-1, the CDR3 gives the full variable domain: SAVISQKPSRDICQRGTSLTIQCQVDSQVTMMFWYRQQPGQSLTLIATANQGSEATYESGFVIDKFPISRPNLTFSTLTVSNMSPEDSSIYLCSVDRDTEAFFGQGTRLTVV.

CDR3 amino acids: CASSGLAGAVPGDYNEQFF. The CDR3 DNA reads TGCGCCAGCAGTGGGTTAGCGGGAGCGGTTCCGGGGGATTACAATGAGCAGTTCTTC. The V gene is TRBV10-1, the J gene TRBJ2-1; 9 bases match TRBD2. This CDR3 has 19 amino acids. Trimming removed 4 bases from V and 4 bases from J; junction bases left unmatched: 17. Germline V gene lookup returns CDR1 WNHNN and CDR2 SYGVQD (reference sequence).

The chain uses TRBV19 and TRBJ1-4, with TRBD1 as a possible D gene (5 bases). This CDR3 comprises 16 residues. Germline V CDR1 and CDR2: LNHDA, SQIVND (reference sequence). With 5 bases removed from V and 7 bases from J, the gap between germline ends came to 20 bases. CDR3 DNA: TGTGCCAGTAGTGCGGGAGCCGGGACCTGGGGTGAAAAACTGTTTTTT. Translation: CASSAGAGTWGEKLFF.

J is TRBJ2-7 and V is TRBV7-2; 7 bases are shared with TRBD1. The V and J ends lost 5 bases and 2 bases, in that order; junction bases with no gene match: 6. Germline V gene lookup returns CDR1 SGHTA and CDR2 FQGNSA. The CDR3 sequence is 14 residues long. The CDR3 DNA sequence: TGTGCCAGCAGCCCACTGGGACAGACCTACGAGCAGTACTTC. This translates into CASSPLGQTYEQYF.

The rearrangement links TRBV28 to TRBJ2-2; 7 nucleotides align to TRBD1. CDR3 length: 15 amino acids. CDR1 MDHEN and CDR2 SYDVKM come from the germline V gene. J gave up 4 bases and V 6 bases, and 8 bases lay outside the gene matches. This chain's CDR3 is CASRFKDRFTGELFF. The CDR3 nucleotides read TGTGCCAGCAGATTTAAGGACAGGTTCACCGGGGAGCTGTTTTTT.

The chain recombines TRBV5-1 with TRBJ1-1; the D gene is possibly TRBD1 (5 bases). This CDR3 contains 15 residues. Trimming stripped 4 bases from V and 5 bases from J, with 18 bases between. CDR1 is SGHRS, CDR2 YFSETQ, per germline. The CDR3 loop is CASSGGTGEWTEAFF. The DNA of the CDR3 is TGCGCCAGCAGCGGTGGGACGGGGGAGTGGACTGAAGCTTTCTTT. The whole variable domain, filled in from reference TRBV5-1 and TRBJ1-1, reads KAGVTQTPRYLIKTRGQQVTLSCSPISGHRSVSWYQQTPGQGLQFLFEYFSETQRNKGNFPGRFSGRQFSNSRSEMNVSTLELGDSALYLCASSGGTGEWTEAFFGQGTRLTVV.